These T cell receptor beta chains were read from a single sample in a study of beta chain features in type 1 diabetes. The table came from immunoSEQ multiplex PCR; TCRdb's copy has only in-frame clones and leaves some out. The sample has 810,000 or so clones, roughly 17% seen once. Sequenced: naive CD4+ T cells from blood. The receptors were sampled from a woman aged 18-29 years in good health. Each CDR3 is given with its conserved first and last residue. The D gene is left open where the match is weak. Size is omitted from some rows. Given values are once, few, many or a class for expanded clones.

d_gene,j_gene,v_gene,abundance,CDR3aa,CDR3nt
TRBD2,TRBJ2-3,TRBV4-2,-,CASSQVSSGRTRNGDTQYF,TGTGCCAGCAGCCAAGTTTCTAGCGGGAGGACTCGGAACGGGGATACGCAGTATTTT
TRBD1,TRBJ1-2,TRBV6-6,-,CASVRPGTGGNYGYTF,TGTGCCAGCGTACGTCCCGGGACAGGGGGAAACTATGGCTACACCTTC
-,TRBJ2-1,TRBV4-3,few,CASSQSREQFF,TGCGCCAGCAGCCAATCTAGGGAGCAGTTCTTC
TRBD1,TRBJ2-2,TRBV5-1,-,CASSSQGVNTGELFF,TGCGCCAGCAGCTCACAGGGGGTGAACACCGGGGAGCTGTTTTTT
-,TRBJ2-1,TRBV11-2,-,CASSPGYNEQFF,TGTGCCAGCAGCCCGGGCTACAATGAGCAGTTCTTC
-,TRBJ2-3,TRBV28,-,CASRPTGTYTDTQYF,TGTGCCAGTCGCCCAACAGGGACCTACACAGATACGCAGTATTTT
-,TRBJ2-3,TRBV5-1,-,CASSLALAGKDTQYF,TGCGCCAGCAGCTTGGCCTTGGCCGGGAAGGATACGCAGTATTTT
-,TRBJ1-5,TRBV5-1,few,CASTNSPGSHYSNQPQHF,TGCGCCAGCACTAATTCACCGGGAAGTCATTATAGCAATCAGCCCCAGCATTTT
-,TRBJ2-5,TRBV21-1,-,CASSPGRGERETQYF,TGTGCCAGCAGCCCCGGTAGGGGGGAGAGGGAGACCCAGTACTTC
TRBD1,TRBJ1-1,TRBV7-3,few,CASSSGQGLSAFF,TGTGCCAGCAGCTCTGGACAGGGCCTTTCGGCTTTCTTT
TRBD1,TRBJ2-3,TRBV5-1,few,CASSSDRGSDTQYF,TGCGCCAGCAGCTCGGACAGGGGCTCGGATACGCAGTATTTT
TRBD2,TRBJ2-3,TRBV19,few,CASSEAGGYYTQYF,TGTGCCAGTAGTGAGGCGGGAGGCTACTATACGCAGTATTTT
TRBD2,TRBJ2-1,TRBV15,-,CATSRAGTRANEQFF,TGTGCCACCAGCAGAGCAGGGACTAGGGCCAATGAGCAGTTCTTC
-,TRBJ2-3,TRBV2,few,CASSSSGIGADTQYF,TGTGCCAGCAGTTCCTCAGGGATAGGGGCAGATACGCAGTATTTT